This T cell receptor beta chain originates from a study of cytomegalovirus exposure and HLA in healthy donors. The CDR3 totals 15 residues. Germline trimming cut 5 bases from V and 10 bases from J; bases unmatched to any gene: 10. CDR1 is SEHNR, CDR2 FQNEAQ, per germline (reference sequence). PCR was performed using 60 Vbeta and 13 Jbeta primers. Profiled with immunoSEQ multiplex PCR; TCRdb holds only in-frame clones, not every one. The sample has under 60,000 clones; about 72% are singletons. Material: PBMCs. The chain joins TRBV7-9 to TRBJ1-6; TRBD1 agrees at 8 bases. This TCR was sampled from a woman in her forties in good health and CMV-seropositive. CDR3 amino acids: CASSDGQGLGSPLHF. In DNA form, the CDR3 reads TGTGCCAGCAGCGATGGACAGGGCTTAGGATCACCCCTCCACTTT. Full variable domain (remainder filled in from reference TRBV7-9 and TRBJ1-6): DTGVSQNPRHKITKRGQNVTFRCDPISEHNRLYWYRQTLGQGPEFLTYFQNEAQLEKSRLLSDRFSAERPKGSFSTLEIQRTEQGDSAMYLCASSDGQGLGSPLHFGNGTRLTVT.